The TCR beta chain under discussion was sequenced for a study of T cell changes during pregnancy in multiple sclerosis. The V gene lost 5 bases and the J gene lost 6 bases, with 15 bases spanning the gap. The CDR3 is 14 residues long. The germline V gene has CDR1 SGHAT and CDR2 FQNNGV. Using immunoSEQ multiplex PCR, the repertoire was profiled, and TCRdb retains in-frame clones only, with some absent. The sample yields 55,000 to 65,000 clones, over 85% seen once. This clonotype originated in a female donor with multiple sclerosis, enrolled in a pregnancy study. The source material was peripheral blood, sampled in the second trimester of pregnancy. The gene calls are TRBV11-2 and TRBJ2-3; D is ambiguous. CDR3 residues: CASSPSRSLDTQYF. The CDR3 nucleotides are TGTGCCAGCAGCCCATCCCGGAGCCTGGATACGCAGTATTTT.